A single sample is the source of the 19 T cell receptor beta chains below, sequenced in a study of CD8+ T cells in alopecia areata. cDNA reverse transcribed from extracted RNA served as the sequencing template. Sequencing used immunoSEQ multiplex PCR; TCRdb keeps in-frame clones, though not all of them. This table holds almost 250,000 clones, around two thirds found once. Sample: CD4+ T cells sorted from blood, taken at week 0. These receptors were obtained from a human donor with alopecia areata.

This clone was found many times. The CDR3 here is CASSPTEDSPLHF. The CDR3 DNA reads TGTGCCAGCAGCCCTACCGAGGATTCACCCCTCCACTTT. V and J are TRBV7-6 and TRBJ1-6, with unresolved D. Germline values: CDR1 SGHVS, CDR2 FNYEAQ. V lost 5 bases to trimming and J lost 8 bases, with 10 bases between them. The CDR3 is 13 amino acids.

This rearrangement joins TRBV30 to TRBJ2-5; weak D call: TRBD2 (5 bases). This CDR3 spans 14 amino acids. CDR1 is GTSNPN, CDR2 SVGIG, per germline (reference sequence). V shed 2 bases and J shed 2 bases, with 12 bases lying between them. The CDR3 DNA follows: TGTGCCTGGAGTCCAGGACTCGTGCAAGAGACCCAGTACTTC. Translation: CAWSPGLVQETQYF.

The chain has TRBV10-3 and TRBJ2-3; D is undetermined. V lost 3 bases and J lost 4, with 11 bases in between. The germline CDR1 and CDR2 sequences are ENHRY and SYGVKD. The CDR3 contains 14 residues. The DNA of the CDR3 is TGTGCCATCAGTGAAACGAATCTTGCAGATACGCAGTATTTT. Its translation: CAISETNLADTQYF.

Only a few counts were recorded for this clone. This chain links TRBV9 with TRBJ2-1; D ambiguous. Germline CDR1 reads SGDLS; CDR2 reads YYNGEE. The V end was cut by 0 bases, the J end by 2 bases, with 6 bases between. This CDR3 region has 14 residues. CDR3 residues: CASSVEGTYNEQFF. Written as DNA, the CDR3 is TGTGCCAGCAGCGTAGAAGGTACCTACAATGAGCAGTTCTTC.

The chain combines TRBV15 with TRBJ1-3; D is unresolved. The CDR3 runs to 15 residues. Germline CDR1 and CDR2: LNHNV and YYDKDF (reference sequence). Trimming shortened V by 0 bases and J by 0 bases, and 6 bases separated the two germline ends. The CDR3 loop is CATSRDGLSGNTIYF. DNA of the CDR3: TGTGCCACCAGCAGAGATGGACTCTCTGGAAACACCATATATTTT. Using reference TRBV15 and TRBJ1-3 for the parts outside the CDR3, the full variable domain is DAMVIQNPRYQVTQFGKPVTLSCSQTLNHNVMYWYQQKSSQAPKLLFHYYDKDFNNEADTPDNFQSRRPNTSFCFLDIRSPGLGDTAMYLCATSRDGLSGNTIYFGEGSWLTVV.

This rearrangement joins TRBV6-5 to TRBJ1-2, with D maybe TRBD1 (5 bases). Germline V gene data show CDR1 as MNHEY and CDR2 as SVGAGI. The CDR3 is made up of 15 amino acids. Deletions cut 4 bases from V and 4 bases from J, with 16 bases between. In DNA form, the CDR3 reads TGTGCCAGCAGTTTCGGGCGGACACTAGGCTATGGCTACACCTTC. This encodes CASSFGRTLGYGYTF.

This chain joins TRBV27 and TRBJ1-4; D remains ambiguous. Trimming pared 7 bases from V and 6 bases from J, leaving 12 bases between. Germline CDR1 MNHEY, CDR2 SMNVEV (reference sequence). The CDR3 loop spans 13 amino acids. CDR3 region: CASMRARHEKLFF. In DNA form, the CDR3 reads TGTGCCAGCATGCGGGCGCGGCATGAAAAACTGTTTTTT.

J is TRBJ2-5 and V is TRBV5-4; D possibly corresponds to TRBD1 (6 bases). The CDR3 extends over 14 amino acids. The V and J ends lost 4 bases and 1 base respectively, with 11 bases between them. Per germline, CDR1 SGHNT and CDR2 YYREEE (reference sequence). The CDR3 sequence: CASSRTVFQETQYF. The CDR3 nucleotides are TGTGCCAGCAGCCGGACAGTTTTCCAAGAGACCCAGTACTTC.

This clone was seen a handful of times. The chain has TRBV10-3 and TRBJ1-3; D gene unclear. The CDR3 is 15 amino acids. Germline V lookup: CDR1 ENHRY, CDR2 SYGVKD. With 2 bases removed from V and 2 bases from J, the gap between germline ends came to 10 bases. The CDR3 region has the DNA TGTGCCATCAGTGAGCTCGGCATTACTGGAAACACCATATATTTT. Translating it yields CAISELGITGNTIYF.

V and J are TRBV18 and TRBJ2-7; TRBD2 agrees at 10 bases. Germline trimming cut 1 base from V and 0 bases from J; bases unmatched to any gene: 6. The CDR3 totals 17 residues. The germline V gene has CDR1 KGHSH and CDR2 LQKENI. The CDR3 loop reads CASSPLAGGRSSYEQYF. The CDR3 DNA sequence: TGTGCCAGCTCACCACTAGCGGGGGGCCGTAGCTCCTACGAGCAGTACTTC. Together with reference TRBV18 and TRBJ2-7, the CDR3 gives the full variable domain: NAGVMQNPRHLVRRRGQEARLRCSPMKGHSHVYWYRQLPEEGLKFMVYLQKENIIDESGMPKERFSAEFPKEGPSILRIQQVVRGDSAAYFCASSPLAGGRSSYEQYFGPGTRLTVT.

This clone was observed a single time. The CDR3 region has the DNA TGCGCCAGCAGTCAATCTAGTGGCTACACCTTC. Encoded protein: CASSQSSGYTF. J is TRBJ1-2 and V is TRBV23-1; D ambiguous. TRBV23-1 is classed as an ORF, of uncertain function. V was trimmed by 0 bases and J by 7 bases, leaving 3 bases between them. The length of the CDR3 is 11 residues.

This clone came up a few times. The rearrangement links TRBV29-1 to TRBJ2-3, with D unclear. Germline loops: CDR1 SQVTM, CDR2 ANQGSEA. Trimming shortened V by 4 bases and J by 3 bases, and 8 bases separated the two germline ends. The CDR3 has 12 residues. CDR3 nucleotides: TGCAGCGTTGTACACGGGACAGATACGCAGTATTTT. It encodes CSVVHGTDTQYF.

This chain joins TRBV7-8 and TRBJ2-5; the D gene is possibly TRBD1 (6 bases). The CDR3 covers 12 residues. CDR1 is SGHVS and CDR2 is FQNEAQ in the germline V gene. V lost 5 bases and J lost 11, with 15 bases in between. This CDR3 is CASSTRTGTQYF. The CDR3 DNA is TGTGCCAGCAGCACCAGAACAGGGACGCAGTACTTC.

V and J are TRBV5-6 and TRBJ2-7, with D perhaps TRBD2 (5 bases). V was cut by 7 bases and J by 4 bases, with 12 bases left in between. The CDR3 extends over 12 amino acids. Germline V gene data show CDR1 as SGHDT and CDR2 as YYEEEE. The CDR3 loop is CASGLRGYEQYF. The CDR3 DNA reads TGTGCCAGCGGCCTCCGAGGGTACGAGCAGTACTTC.

V gene TRBV29-1 combines with J gene TRBJ2-6; 10 bases are shared with TRBD1. Germline assignment: CDR1 SQVTM and CDR2 ANQGSEA. V was clipped by 2 bases and J by 2 bases; unmatched bases: 6. This CDR3 is built from 17 residues. Here the CDR3 reads CSVERDRGFAGANVLTF. In DNA form, the CDR3 reads TGCAGCGTTGAAAGGGACAGGGGTTTCGCTGGGGCCAACGTCCTGACTTTC. The full variable domain, completed using reference TRBV29-1 and TRBJ2-6, is SAVISQKPSRDICQRGTSLTIQCQVDSQVTMMFWYRQQPGQSLTLIATANQGSEATYESGFVIDKFPISRPNLTFSTLTVSNMSPEDSSIYLCSVERDRGFAGANVLTFGAGSRLTVL.

The chain couples TRBV6-5 to TRBJ1-1, with D tentatively TRBD1 (6 bases). From germline, CDR1 is MNHEY and CDR2 SVGAGI. The CDR3 runs 14 residues. V lost 5 bases and J 1 base, leaving 11 bases between the germline ends. For the CDR3, the DNA is TGTGCCAGCAGTAGACAGGTGCGGAACACTGAAGCTTTCTTT. Its translation: CASSRQVRNTEAFF.

The chain combines TRBV29-1 with TRBJ1-2; D is uncertain. Trimming took 6 bases from V and 5 from J, leaving 13 bases between them. Germline-derived CDR1 and CDR2 are SQVTM and ANQGSEA. The CDR3 loop spans 12 amino acids. CDR3 sequence (DNA): TGCAGCGTCCGTCGGCCACAATATGGCTACACCTTC. This gives the protein CSVRRPQYGYTF.

The V call is TRBV15, the J call TRBJ2-1, with D hard to call. Germline V lookup: CDR1 LNHNV, CDR2 YYDKDF (reference sequence). The CDR3 has 14 residues. The V and J ends lost 0 bases and 7 bases respectively, with 10 bases between them. The CDR3 here is CATSRDGPLNEQFF. CDR3 nucleotide sequence: TGTGCCACCAGCAGAGATGGCCCCTTGAATGAGCAGTTCTTC. The whole variable domain, remainder taken from reference TRBV15 and TRBJ2-1, is DAMVIQNPRYQVTQFGKPVTLSCSQTLNHNVMYWYQQKSSQAPKLLFHYYDKDFNNEADTPDNFQSRRPNTSFCFLDIRSPGLGDTAMYLCATSRDGPLNEQFFGPGTRLTVL.

The chain carries TRBV29-1 and TRBJ2-5, with D unresolved. V was clipped by 3 bases and J by 2 bases, with 10 bases between them. This CDR3 has 13 residues. CDR1 and CDR2 (germline): SQVTM, ANQGSEA. The CDR3 spells CSVDSGPQETQYF. CDR3 sequence (DNA): TGCAGCGTTGATTCAGGCCCACAAGAGACCCAGTACTTC.